This T cell receptor beta chain was found in a study of OX40 agonist ivuxolimab in advanced cancers. Study-level information: Among those enrolled, mean age was roughly 62 years (range 23 to 79) and 70% to 85% were male. Study findings and constraints: Both blood CD4+ and CD8+ T cells showed clonal growth by week 6 at 0.1 to 3.0 mg/kg. Low normalized T-cell clonal expansion was additionally recorded for some nonresponders. Average numbers of expanded clones were greater in CD8+ T cells than in CD4+.

Concerning this clone: Its antigen remains unknown.

Germline values: CDR1 SGDLS, CDR2 YYNGEE. V was clipped by 4 bases and J by 1 base, with 10 bases between them. The CDR3 contains 14 residues. TCRdb keeps only in-frame clones here, not all; method: immunoSEQ multiplex PCR. This sample yields some 86,000 clones, of which around nine tenths are seen a single time; approximately 1.5% belongs to the top ten. The specimen comprised CD4+ or CD8+ T cells sorted from blood, sampled in a trial of the OX40 agonist ivuxolimab. The V call is TRBV9, the J call TRBJ2-3; possibly TRBD1 for D (6 bases). This receptor was identified in an adult with an advanced solid tumor such as melanoma, head and neck, liver or kidney cancer. The chain's CDR3 is CASSPRQGTDTQYF. The CDR3 DNA sequence: TGTGCCAGCAGCCCCCGACAGGGCACAGATACGCAGTATTTT.